What follows are 4 T cell receptor beta chains derived from one specimen sequenced in a study of cytomegalovirus exposure and HLA in healthy donors. Data came from immunoSEQ multiplex PCR; TCRdb stores just in-frame clones and leaves some out. The table has fewer than 60,000 clones, roughly 93% seen once. Sequences were obtained from PBMCs. Every receptor here comes from a woman aged 18-29 years in good health and CMV-seropositive.

This chain uses TRBV5-5 with TRBJ2-7; D remains ambiguous. V shed 3 bases and J shed 2 bases, with 9 bases lying between them. This CDR3 is built from 13 residues. The V gene's germline CDR1 is SGHKS and CDR2 YYEKEE (reference sequence). CDR3 sequence reads: CASSYRLTYEQYF. The DNA of the CDR3 is TGTGCCAGCAGCTACCGGTTGACCTACGAGCAGTACTTC.

The chain employs TRBV7-2 and TRBJ2-3; D possibly corresponds to TRBD2 (7 bases). The CDR3 loop spans 17 amino acids. V lost 0 bases and J lost 0, with 13 bases in between. The germline CDR1 and CDR2 sequences are SGHTA and FQGNSA. CDR3 in amino acids: CASSLAGGLPSTDTQYF. In DNA form, the CDR3 reads TGTGCCAGCAGCTTAGCGGGGGGGCTCCCTAGCACAGATACGCAGTATTTT.

The rearrangement links TRBV7-9 to TRBJ2-1; D unclear. V was pared by 3 bases and J by 7 bases, with 10 bases between. Germline CDR1 SEHNR, CDR2 FQNEAQ (reference sequence). This CDR3 comprises 13 residues. CDR3 sequence reads: CASSLGYMNEQFF. CDR3 in DNA: TGTGCCAGCAGCTTGGGCTACATGAATGAGCAGTTCTTC. Using reference TRBV7-9 and TRBJ2-1 for the parts outside the CDR3, the full variable domain is DTGVSQNPRHKITKRGQNVTFRCDPISEHNRLYWYRQTLGQGPEFLTYFQNEAQLEKSRLLSDRFSAERPKGSFSTLEIQRTEQGDSAMYLCASSLGYMNEQFFGPGTRLTVL.

This sequence joins TRBV27 and TRBJ1-5; 7 nucleotides agree with TRBD1. The CDR3 extends over 13 amino acids. J gave up 6 bases and V 3 bases, and 2 bases lay outside the gene matches. CDR1 is MNHEY, CDR2 SMNVEV, per germline (reference sequence). This CDR3 reads CASSLDRSQPQHF. The CDR3 DNA is TGTGCCAGCAGTTTGGACAGGAGTCAGCCCCAGCATTTT.